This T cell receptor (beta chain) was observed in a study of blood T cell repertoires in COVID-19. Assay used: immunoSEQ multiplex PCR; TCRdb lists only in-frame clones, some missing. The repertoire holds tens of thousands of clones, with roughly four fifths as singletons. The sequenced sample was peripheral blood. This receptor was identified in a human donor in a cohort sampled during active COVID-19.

CDR3 bases: TGTGCCAGCACCCTACGGGGGGGAGGCTACGAGCAGTACTTC. Protein: CASTLRGGGYEQYF. This rearrangement joins TRBV7-9 to TRBJ2-7, with 8 bases lining up with TRBD2. From germline, CDR1 is SEHNR and CDR2 FQNEAQ (reference sequence). Losses at the gene ends were 7 bases for V and 3 bases for J; bases not matched to a gene: 8. CDR3 length equals 14 residues.